These 31 T cell receptor beta chains originate from one sample sequenced in a study of monozygotic twins with inflammatory bowel disease. TCRdb re-called the 5' RACE reads and catalogs CDR3 proteins one per entry, DNA excluded. Recorded here are under 200,000 distinct CDR3 sequences; the top ten clones represent 2.4%. The sample taken for sequencing was blood. These receptors were taken from a human donor with ulcerative colitis or Crohn's disease, or a healthy co-twin of an affected twin (not recorded which).

Here the CDR3 reads CASSQRTSGSSYEQYF. The rearrangement uses TRBV5-1 and TRBJ2-7; the D gene TCRdb calls, TRBD2, cannot be checked with no DNA. CDR1 and CDR2 (germline): SGHRS, YFSETQ. This CDR3 comprises 16 residues.

V gene TRBV20-1 combines with J gene TRBJ1-1; TCRdb's assignment of TRBD1 cannot be checked, as there is no DNA. Per germline, CDR1 DFQATT and CDR2 SNEGSKA (reference sequence). The CDR3 has 14 residues. The CDR3 sequence is CSANPTGVETEAFF.

The chain is built from TRBV13 and TRBJ2-5; without DNA, the TCRdb call of TRBD1 cannot be checked. Germline V CDR1 and CDR2: PRHDT, FYEKMQ (reference sequence). The CDR3 length is 13 residues. The CDR3 loop reads CASSTTGKETQYF.

The chain carries TRBV24-1 and TRBJ2-3. The CDR3 runs to 14 residues. CDR1 is KGHDR and CDR2 is SFDVKD in the germline V gene. CDR3 sequence: CATSDLTVTDTQYF.

V usage is TRBV5-6 and J usage is TRBJ2-4; as DNA is missing, the TRBD2 call by TCRdb cannot be tested. The CDR3 has 16 amino acids. The germline V gene has CDR1 SGHDT and CDR2 YYEEEE. This chain's CDR3 is CASSFNSVLAKNIQYF. The full variable domain, with the rest looked up from reference TRBV5-6 and TRBJ2-4, is DAGVTQSPTHLIKTRGQQVTLRCSPKSGHDTVSWYQQALGQGPQFIFQYYEEEERQRGNFPDRFSGHQFPNYSSELNVNALLLGDSALYLCASSFNSVLAKNIQYFGAGTRLSVL.

The chain recombines TRBV5-4 with TRBJ2-5; with no DNA, the TCRdb D assignment of TRBD1 cannot be verified. This CDR3 has 16 amino acids. Germline assignment: CDR1 SGHNT and CDR2 YYREEE (reference sequence). CDR3 residues: CASSRRQGFRQETQYF.

V gene TRBV20-1 combines with J gene TRBJ1-6; TCRdb designates TRBD1, a call that cannot be tested without DNA. The V gene's germline CDR1 is DFQATT and CDR2 SNEGSKA (reference sequence). The CDR3 covers 15 residues. CDR3 sequence: CSAREPTGDNSPLHF.

This CDR3 reads CASNGLAGVNEQFF. The genes are TRBV5-1 and TRBJ2-1; TCRdb picks TRBD2, but there is no DNA to check that call. The CDR3 covers 14 residues. Germline V lookup: CDR1 SGHRS, CDR2 YFSETQ.

The chain has TRBV5-1 and TRBJ2-3; TCRdb lists TRBD1, though no DNA is available to test this call. Germline CDR1 and CDR2: SGHRS and YFSETQ. This CDR3 is built from 16 residues. The CDR3 spells CASSITPQGATDTQYF.

The CDR3 reads CASTSTGVVEETQYF. The chain joins TRBV7-8 to TRBJ2-5; TCRdb's assignment of TRBD1 cannot be checked, as there is no DNA. This CDR3 region has 15 residues. Germline CDR1 reads SGHVS; CDR2 reads FQNEAQ.

The rearrangement uses TRBV29-1 and TRBJ1-2; checking the TCRdb D call of TRBD1 is not possible without DNA. This CDR3 spans 13 amino acids. Germline CDR1 reads SQVTM; CDR2 reads ANQGSEA. The CDR3 sequence: CSVMAGANYGYTF.

The chain combines TRBV7-2 with TRBJ1-5. The CDR3 is made up of 12 amino acids. The germline gives CDR1 SGHTA, CDR2 FQGNSA. The CDR3 region is CASSFGVQPQHF.

The J gene is TRBJ2-2, the V gene TRBV20-1; lacking DNA, the TRBD2 call made by TCRdb goes unchecked. The germline CDR1 and CDR2 sequences are DFQATT and SNEGSKA (reference sequence). The CDR3 contains 17 residues. CDR3 residues: CSARALGERGNTGELFF.

The chain carries TRBV7-2 and TRBJ2-2. This CDR3 is built from 14 residues. Germline V lookup: CDR1 SGHTA, CDR2 FQGNSA. This chain's CDR3 is CASSLALRTGELFF.

The V gene is TRBV18, the J gene TRBJ2-3; TCRdb proposes TRBD1, but this gene call is untestable without DNA. There are 17 residues in the CDR3. CDR1 and CDR2 from the germline V gene are KGHSH and LQKENI. CDR3 sequence: CASSPGSRGASKDTQYF.

The V and J genes are TRBV27 and TRBJ2-7; the TRBD2 assignment by TCRdb is unverifiable without DNA. The CDR3 length is 13 residues. CDR1 is MNHEY and CDR2 is SMNVEV in the germline V gene (reference sequence). CDR3: CASKASGTKEQYF.

V is TRBV7-3 and J is TRBJ2-5; TCRdb designates TRBD1, a call that cannot be tested without DNA. The germline gives CDR1 SGHTA, CDR2 FQGTGA. The CDR3 is 14 amino acids. The CDR3 region is CASGPGHPQETQYF. Full variable domain (outside the CDR3, taken from reference TRBV7-3 and TRBJ2-5): GAGVSQTPSNKVTEKGKYVELRCDPISGHTALYWYRQSLGQGPEFLIYFQGTGAADDSGLPNDRFFAVRPEGSVSTLKIQRTERGDSAVYLCASGPGHPQETQYFGPGTRLLVL.

The chain couples TRBV6-5 to TRBJ1-5; TCRdb reports TRBD1, a call that lacks DNA to check it against. Germline CDR1 MNHEY, CDR2 SVGAGI. The CDR3 loop spans 16 amino acids. The CDR3 protein is CASSYSTTGIGQPQHF.

The CDR3 protein is CASRREVQETQYF. The chain is built from TRBV27 and TRBJ2-5; the D gene TCRdb calls, TRBD2, cannot be checked with no DNA. The CDR3 runs 13 residues. Germline V gives CDR1 MNHEY, CDR2 SMNVEV (reference sequence).

The CDR3: CASSPHGGHPVDGYTF. The chain couples TRBV5-1 to TRBJ1-2; no DNA is available, so the TRBD1 call from TCRdb remains unchecked. This CDR3 is 16 amino acids long. Germline CDR1 reads SGHRS; CDR2 reads YFSETQ.

V usage is TRBV5-6 and J usage is TRBJ1-1; checking the TCRdb D call of TRBD1 is not possible without DNA. Germline V gives CDR1 SGHDT, CDR2 YYEEEE. CDR3 length equals 18 residues. This chain's CDR3 is CASSSRDRGEGLNTEAFF.

The chain employs TRBV5-6 and TRBJ1-5; TCRdb proposes TRBD1, but this gene call is untestable without DNA. Germline V gene data show CDR1 as SGHDT and CDR2 as YYEEEE. The length of the CDR3 is 18 residues. CDR3 sequence: CASSLGDRNLSGNQPQHF.

The V call is TRBV10-3, the J call TRBJ2-1. This CDR3 has 12 amino acids. Germline CDR1 ENHRY, CDR2 SYGVKD. The CDR3: CAISRARDEQFF.

V gene TRBV19 combines with J gene TRBJ1-1; the D call from TCRdb, TRBD1, cannot be confirmed without DNA. The CDR3 has 15 amino acids. Germline V lookup: CDR1 LNHDA, CDR2 SQIVND (reference sequence). This chain's CDR3 is CASSIGTGSNTEAFF.

The chain employs TRBV29-1 and TRBJ2-1; TCRdb indicates TRBD1, and absent DNA this call remains unverified. This CDR3 comprises 14 residues. Germline V lookup: CDR1 SQVTM, CDR2 ANQGSEA. CDR3 sequence: CSVGRDRGTDEQFF.

J is TRBJ1-1 and V is TRBV25-1; TCRdb picks TRBD1, but there is no DNA to check that call. The CDR3 runs to 17 residues. Germline loops: CDR1 MGHDK, CDR2 SYGVNS. The CDR3 sequence is CASSEGQGPGGATEAFF.

This rearrangement joins TRBV27 to TRBJ1-6; the D gene TCRdb calls, TRBD1, cannot be checked with no DNA. Germline CDR1 MNHEY, CDR2 SMNVEV (reference sequence). CDR3 size: 15 residues. The CDR3 loop reads CASSLSPGANSPLHF.

This rearrangement joins TRBV5-1 to TRBJ1-1; TCRdb selects TRBD1, and the lack of DNA leaves this call unchecked. This CDR3 contains 12 residues. Germline V gene data show CDR1 as SGHRS and CDR2 as YFSETQ. CDR3 loop: CASSPTGREAFF.

The chain couples TRBV28 to TRBJ2-7; TCRdb calls TRBD1, which cannot be checked without DNA. This CDR3 region has 13 residues. CDR1 is MDHEN, CDR2 SYDVKM, per germline. The CDR3 sequence: CASSPGATYEQYF. The complete variable domain, with remaining parts taken from reference TRBV28 and TRBJ2-7, reads DVKVTQSSRYLVKRTGEKVFLECVQDMDHENMFWYRQDPGLGLRLIYFSYDVKMKEKGDIPEGYSVSREKKERFSLILESASTNQTSMYLCASSPGATYEQYFGPGTRLTVT.

The V call is TRBV20-1, the J call TRBJ2-7; TCRdb names TRBD2, which stays unverified in the absence of DNA. CDR3 size: 17 residues. CDR1 and CDR2 (germline): DFQATT, SNEGSKA (reference sequence). The CDR3 protein is CSASTPEPAGGDYEQYF.

J is TRBJ2-1 and V is TRBV3-1; there is no DNA to check the TCRdb D call of TRBD1. The CDR3 is 11 amino acids. Germline V gene sequence: CDR1 LGHDT, CDR2 YNNKEL (reference sequence). CDR3 sequence: CASSQGQGQFF.